Included here is one TCR beta chain sequence, with context. This clone was detected a few times. Its target antigen remains unknown. No per-base quality is available; no much larger clone lies one base away. The CDR3 spans 15 residues, from the cysteine through the phenylalanine. Just CDR3 DNA is preserved here, 45 bases in frame from base 1. From a lookup of the germline V gene, CDR1 and CDR2 are SGHTA and FQGNSA. Trimming takes 4 bases from V and 2 bases from J, and the germline ends sit 12 bases apart. This record belongs to a study of STAT5B mutations in CD4+ large granular lymphocyte leukemia (dated by TCRdb to between 2021 and 2023). Regarding the research as a whole: Among healthy controls, the CDR3 'QG' motif was associated with a particular HLA allele. TCRbeta repertoires of CD4+ T-cell large granular lymphocyte leukemia patients were compared with those of healthy blood donors. Flow cytometry on FACSCanto II or FACSVerse confirmed that purified fractions exceeded 95% purity among lymphocytes. Paper-wide results and their limitations: Enrichment of TRBV06-family usage was observed among the top patient clones (8/27) relative to healthy controls (2/35). Main leukemic clonotypes were private to each patient, although roughly 26% appeared at low frequency in other patients' non-leukemic repertoires. The data were not HLA-matched, and the relatively small sample size could explain the higher clonality seen in CD4+ compared with CD8+ T-LGLL. Compared with healthy CD4+ repertoires, CD4-sorted patient repertoires appeared more clonal, and this difference remained even after the putative leukemic clones were removed.

TCRbeta rearrangements were sequenced from genomic DNA using the immunoSEQ assay at survey resolution. The paper's data handling went like this. A lowest detectable productive clonotype frequency of 2.59 x 10-5 was observed in the TCR sequencing data. Only productive TCRbeta rearrangements, defined as complete and in-frame sequences, were included in the analyses. Clonality for each sample was calculated as Simpson clonality in the immunoSEQ Analyzer version 3.0. Clones were categorized by frequency as very rare, small, medium, large (1-20%) or hyperexpanded (>20%). Generation probabilities were estimated with OLGA 1.2.3, V-gene circos plots were made with VDJtools, specificities were searched in VDJdb, and CDR3 motifs were identified with GLIPH. TCRdb took over this immuneACCESS table, retaining in-frame rearrangements with V and J assigned. Such tables are incomplete; in checked studies, under half of the missing clones stem from an unresolved V gene, and the remainder is unexplained. V and J calls and clone size follow that table, whereas D and trimming were derived from the DNA. The sample table shows over 30,000 clones, and 70% to 90% are seen once. Clones ranked in the top ten supply 3% to 4% of the sample.

Buffy coats from roughly 40 blood donors, supplied by the Finnish Red Cross blood service, were used as healthy controls. All TCR-sequenced material derived from peripheral blood: patient blood samples and healthy donor buffy coats. Ficoll-Hypaque gradient centrifugation was used to isolate peripheral blood mononuclear cells. CD4+ cells were purified magnetically from the buffy coats of healthy controls. The Gentra Puregene Cell and Tissue kit was used for genomic DNA extraction, and quantification was performed on a Qubit 2.0 fluorometer. This clonotype was obtained from a human donor in good health. Sequenced sample: CD4+ T cells from blood buffy coats. The rearranged chain carries TRBV7-2 and TRBJ1-3; TRBD1 is a possible D gene, resting on 6 matching bases. The nucleotide sequence is TGTGCCAGCAGCTCGAAAACAGGGACTGGAAACACCATATATTTT. The encoded protein is CASSSKTGTGNTIYF.